The rows below give T cell receptor beta chains drawn from one sample of a study of blood T cell repertoires in COVID-19. The data were produced by immunoSEQ multiplex PCR, yet TCRdb's version contains in-frame clones alone and is incomplete. The table has some 150,000 clones, under 90% seen once. Sequencing was done on a sample of peripheral blood. The receptors stem from a man in his 60s with acute or convalescent COVID-19. The CDR3 runs from the conserved cysteine through the conserved F or W. Each record gives: V gene, J gene, CDR3 protein.

>TRBV18|TRBJ1-1
CASTTDGATEAFF
>TRBV5-1|TRBJ2-2
CASSLAGGRYTGELFF
>TRBV19|TRBJ2-2
CASSIGLAGVELFF
>TRBV28|TRBJ1-1
CASVRDKLTEAFF
>TRBV9|TRBJ2-1
CASSVGQRGAYNEQFF
>TRBV19|TRBJ1-1
CATRDSLNTEAFF
>TRBV30|TRBJ1-2
CAWSERGGTNYGYTF
>TRBV6-5|TRBJ1-1
CASSRQGYTEAFF
>TRBV7-2|TRBJ1-2
CASSLAQAGSNYGYTF
>TRBV5-1|TRBJ2-3
CASSLAATSITDTQYF
>TRBV5-4|TRBJ2-2
CASSFKRDWDTGELFF
>TRBV7-2|TRBJ2-1
CASSSQILAGSYNEQFF
>TRBV5-1|TRBJ2-5
CASSVGGTETQYF
>TRBV9|TRBJ1-4
CASNPGGLTNEKLFF
>TRBV10-3|TRBJ2-3
CAISESRGTSGATDTQYF
>TRBV4-2|TRBJ2-3
CASTRTSGGVADTQYF
>TRBV27|TRBJ2-7
CASSITPPWGQESYEQYF
>TRBV7-2|TRBJ2-7
CASSVNFEQYF
>TRBV7-2|TRBJ2-3
CASRGKGLAGGKPQDTQYF
>TRBV5-1|TRBJ1-2
CASSSGGMGGYTF
>TRBV27|TRBJ2-1
CASSHQYGSTTSSEQFF
>TRBV4-2|TRBJ2-3
CASSQARGDTQYF
>TRBV18|TRBJ1-4
CASSRQGGEKLFF
>TRBV7-2|TRBJ2-3
CASTRDSVQYF
>TRBV21-1|TRBJ2-7
CASSGQGVNEQYF
>TRBV15|TRBJ2-1
CATSRDTGSYNEQFF
>TRBV10-3|TRBJ1-1
CAISGGQSNTEAFF
>TRBV6-2/TRBV6-3|TRBJ1-5
CASSYPRGRGLGNQPQHF
>TRBV7-9|TRBJ2-5
CASSLSRQTQYF
>TRBV27|TRBJ2-7
CASSLHGSSYEQYF
>TRBV9|TRBJ2-2
CASSPPAGGELFF
>TRBV11-2|TRBJ1-4
CASSPLTGLGGEKLFF
>TRBV23-1|TRBJ1-5
CASSQSAAGDRGQDQPQHF
>TRBV7-2|TRBJ2-2
CASSSYSTGELFF
>TRBV20-1|TRBJ2-7
CSASSQNFAAYEQYF
>TRBV5-1|TRBJ2-7
CASSGEVGYEQYF
>TRBV9|TRBJ2-2
CASTARVLAGANTGELFF
>TRBV5-4|TRBJ2-7
CASSPTSATSSYEQYF
>TRBV4-3|TRBJ1-2
CASSQDDRGHYGYTF
>TRBV6-2/TRBV6-3|TRBJ2-5
CASSPRGGVGETQYF
>TRBV9|TRBJ1-6
CASSLQGQGLNSPLHF
>TRBV4-3|TRBJ2-7
CASSQAWTGITYEQYF
>TRBV25-1|TRBJ2-1
CASSAGGPGEQFF
>TRBV28|TRBJ2-1
CASSPPSLTKYNEQFF
>TRBV19|TRBJ1-5
CASNGGGGKGSQPQHF
>TRBV2|TRBJ2-3
CASSEFIGGPIRDTQYF
>TRBV7-2|TRBJ1-5
CASSPQTGLSNQPQHF
>TRBV4-1|TRBJ2-1
CASSQNGLAGGNEQFF
>TRBV9|TRBJ2-3
CASSVGTAGGTQYF